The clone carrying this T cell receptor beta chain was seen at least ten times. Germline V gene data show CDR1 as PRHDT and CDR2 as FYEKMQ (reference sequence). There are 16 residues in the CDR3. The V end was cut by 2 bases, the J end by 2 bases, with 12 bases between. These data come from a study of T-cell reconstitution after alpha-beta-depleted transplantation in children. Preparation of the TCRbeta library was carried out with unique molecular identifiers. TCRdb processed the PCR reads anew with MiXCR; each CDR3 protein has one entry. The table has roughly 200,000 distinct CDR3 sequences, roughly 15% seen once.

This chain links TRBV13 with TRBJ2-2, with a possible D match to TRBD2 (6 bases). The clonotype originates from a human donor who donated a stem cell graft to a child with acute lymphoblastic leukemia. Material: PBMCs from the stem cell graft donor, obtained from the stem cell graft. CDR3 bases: TGTGCCAGCAGCTTAAGCGGCGGGATTAACACCGGGGAGCTGTTTTTT. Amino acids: CASSLSGGINTGELFF.